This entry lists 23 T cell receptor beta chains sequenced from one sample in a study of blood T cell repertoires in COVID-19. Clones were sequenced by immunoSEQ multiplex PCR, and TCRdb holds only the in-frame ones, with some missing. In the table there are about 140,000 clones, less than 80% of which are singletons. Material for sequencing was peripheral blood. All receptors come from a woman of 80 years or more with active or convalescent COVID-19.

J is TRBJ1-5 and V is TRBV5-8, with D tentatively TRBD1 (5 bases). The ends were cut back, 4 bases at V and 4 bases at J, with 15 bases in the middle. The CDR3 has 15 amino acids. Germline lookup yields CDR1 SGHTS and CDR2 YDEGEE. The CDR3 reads CASSPPDSINQPQHF. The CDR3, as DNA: TGTGCCAGCAGCCCCCCCGACAGTATTAATCAGCCCCAGCATTTT.

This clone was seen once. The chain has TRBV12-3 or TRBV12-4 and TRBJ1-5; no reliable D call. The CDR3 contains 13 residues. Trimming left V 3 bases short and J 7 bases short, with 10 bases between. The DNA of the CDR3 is TGTGCCAGCAGTTTCGGGGATAAACAGCCCCAGCATTTT. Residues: CASSFGDKQPQHF.

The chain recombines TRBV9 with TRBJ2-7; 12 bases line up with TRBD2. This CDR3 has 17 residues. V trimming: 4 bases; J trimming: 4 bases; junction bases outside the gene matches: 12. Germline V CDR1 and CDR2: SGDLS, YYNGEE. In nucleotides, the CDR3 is TGTGCCAGCAGCCCAACGCGGCTAGCGGGGGGGCTTTACGAGCAGTACTTC. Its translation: CASSPTRLAGGLYEQYF.

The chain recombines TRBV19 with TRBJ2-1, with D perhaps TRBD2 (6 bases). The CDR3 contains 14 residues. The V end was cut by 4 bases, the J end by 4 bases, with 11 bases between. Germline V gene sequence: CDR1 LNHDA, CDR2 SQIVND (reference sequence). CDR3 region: CASSTGALYNEQFF. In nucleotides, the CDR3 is TGTGCCAGTAGTACGGGAGCTCTATACAATGAGCAGTTCTTC. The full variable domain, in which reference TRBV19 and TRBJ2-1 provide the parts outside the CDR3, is DGGITQSPKYLFRKEGQNVTLSCEQNLNHDAMYWYRQDPGQGLRLIYYSQIVNDFQKGDIAEGYSVSREKKESFPLTVTSAQKNPTAFYLCASSTGALYNEQFFGPGTRLTVL.

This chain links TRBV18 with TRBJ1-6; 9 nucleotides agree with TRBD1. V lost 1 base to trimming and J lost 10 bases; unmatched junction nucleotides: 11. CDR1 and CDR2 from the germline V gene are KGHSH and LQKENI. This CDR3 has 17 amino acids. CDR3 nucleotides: TGTGCCAGCTCACCACGACTACAGGGGGCTGAAGGGTCACCCCTCCACTTT. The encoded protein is CASSPRLQGAEGSPLHF.

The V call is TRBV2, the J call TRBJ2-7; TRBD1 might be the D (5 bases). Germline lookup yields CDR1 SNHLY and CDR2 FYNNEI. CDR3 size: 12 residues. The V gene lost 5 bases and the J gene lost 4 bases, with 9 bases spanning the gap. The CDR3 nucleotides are TGTGCCAGCAGTCAAAACAGGTACGAGCAGTACTTC. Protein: CASSQNRYEQYF.

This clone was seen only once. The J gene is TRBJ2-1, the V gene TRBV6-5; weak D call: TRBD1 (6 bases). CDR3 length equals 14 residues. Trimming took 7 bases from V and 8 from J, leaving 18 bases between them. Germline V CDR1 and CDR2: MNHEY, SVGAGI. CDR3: CASMLQGNLHEQFF. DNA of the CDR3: TGTGCCAGCATGCTACAGGGCAATCTTCATGAGCAGTTCTTC.

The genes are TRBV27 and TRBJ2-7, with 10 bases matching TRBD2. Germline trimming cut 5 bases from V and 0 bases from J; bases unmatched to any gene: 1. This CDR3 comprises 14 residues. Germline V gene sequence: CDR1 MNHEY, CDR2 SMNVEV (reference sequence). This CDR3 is CASSPSGSSYEQYF. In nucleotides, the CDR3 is TGTGCCAGCAGTCCTAGCGGGAGCTCCTACGAGCAGTACTTC.

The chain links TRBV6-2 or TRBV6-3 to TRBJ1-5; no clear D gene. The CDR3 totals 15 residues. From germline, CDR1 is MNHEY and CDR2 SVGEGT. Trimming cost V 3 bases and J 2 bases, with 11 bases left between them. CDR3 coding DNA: TGTGCCAGCAGTTATGCGGGTTTCGGCAATCAGCCCCAGCATTTT. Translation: CASSYAGFGNQPQHF.

The CDR3 sequence is CASSPTLEGANTGELFF. The CDR3 DNA sequence: TGTGCCAGCTCACCTACGTTAGAGGGGGCCAACACCGGGGAGCTGTTTTTT. The chain couples TRBV18 to TRBJ2-2; the match to TRBD1 covers 7 bases. V shed 3 bases and J 2 bases; nucleotides not matched to a gene: 9. Germline values: CDR1 KGHSH, CDR2 LQKENI. The CDR3 is made up of 17 amino acids.

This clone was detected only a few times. Here the CDR3 reads CASSSTGGGLMNTEAFF. CDR3 DNA sequence: TGTGCCAGCAGCTCAACAGGGGGAGGTCTTATGAACACTGAAGCTTTCTTT. The rearrangement links TRBV11-2 to TRBJ1-1; TRBD1 agrees at 8 bases. Germline V CDR1 and CDR2: SGHAT, FQNNGV. There are 17 residues in the CDR3. V lost 4 bases, J lost 0 bases, and 10 bases stayed unmatched.

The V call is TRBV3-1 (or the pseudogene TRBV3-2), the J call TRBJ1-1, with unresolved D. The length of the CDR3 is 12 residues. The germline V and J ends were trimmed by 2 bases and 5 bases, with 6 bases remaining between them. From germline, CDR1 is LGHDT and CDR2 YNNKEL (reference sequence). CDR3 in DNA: TGTGCCAGCAGCCAAAGTCGGACTGAAGCTTTCTTT. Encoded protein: CASSQSRTEAFF.

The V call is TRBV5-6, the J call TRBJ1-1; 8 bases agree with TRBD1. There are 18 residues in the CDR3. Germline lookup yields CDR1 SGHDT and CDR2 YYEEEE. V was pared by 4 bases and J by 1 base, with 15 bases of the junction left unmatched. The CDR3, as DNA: TGTGCCAGCAGCGTTGGACAGGGTCGGCTGTTGAAGAACACTGAAGCTTTCTTT. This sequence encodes CASSVGQGRLLKNTEAFF.

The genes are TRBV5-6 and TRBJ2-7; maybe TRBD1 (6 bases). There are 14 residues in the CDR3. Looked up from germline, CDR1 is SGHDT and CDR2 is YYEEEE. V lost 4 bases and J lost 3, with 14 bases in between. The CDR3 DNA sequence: TGTGCCAGCAGCCGTTCAGGGGCACACTACGAGCAGTACTTC. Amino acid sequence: CASSRSGAHYEQYF.

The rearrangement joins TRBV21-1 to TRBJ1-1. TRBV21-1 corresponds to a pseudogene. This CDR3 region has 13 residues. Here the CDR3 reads CASTLRVRGEAFF. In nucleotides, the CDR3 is TGTGCCAGCACCCTGAGGGTTCGGGGTGAAGCTTTCTTT.

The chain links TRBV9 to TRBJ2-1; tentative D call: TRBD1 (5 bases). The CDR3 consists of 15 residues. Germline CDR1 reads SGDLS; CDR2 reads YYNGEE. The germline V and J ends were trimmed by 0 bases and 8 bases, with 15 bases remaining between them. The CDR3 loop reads CASSVAPGFNDEQFF. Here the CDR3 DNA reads TGTGCCAGCAGCGTAGCACCAGGGTTTAACGATGAGCAGTTCTTC.

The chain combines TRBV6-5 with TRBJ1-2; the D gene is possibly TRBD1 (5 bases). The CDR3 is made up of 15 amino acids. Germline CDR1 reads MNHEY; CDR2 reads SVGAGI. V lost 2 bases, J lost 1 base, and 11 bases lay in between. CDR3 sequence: CASSYNPDSNYGYTF. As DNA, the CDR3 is TGTGCCAGCAGTTACAACCCCGACAGTAACTATGGCTACACCTTC.

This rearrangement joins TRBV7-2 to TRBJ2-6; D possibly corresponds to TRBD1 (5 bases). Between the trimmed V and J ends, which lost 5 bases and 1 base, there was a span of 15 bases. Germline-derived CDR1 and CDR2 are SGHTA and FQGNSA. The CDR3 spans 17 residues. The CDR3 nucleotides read TGTGCCAGCAGCCCAAATCTGGGGCGTTCTGGGGCCAACGTCCTGACTTTC. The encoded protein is CASSPNLGRSGANVLTF.

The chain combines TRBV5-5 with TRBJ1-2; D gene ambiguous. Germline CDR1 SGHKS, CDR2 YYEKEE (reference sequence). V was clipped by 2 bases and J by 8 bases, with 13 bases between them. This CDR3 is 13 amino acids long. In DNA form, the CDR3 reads TGTGCCAGCAGCTTACAACAAAGCGGGGGCTACACCTTC. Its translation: CASSLQQSGGYTF.

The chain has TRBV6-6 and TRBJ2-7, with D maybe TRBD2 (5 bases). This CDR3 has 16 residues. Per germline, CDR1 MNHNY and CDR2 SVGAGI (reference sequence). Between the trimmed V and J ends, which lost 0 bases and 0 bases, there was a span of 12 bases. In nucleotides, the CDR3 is TGTGCCAGCAGTTACTCGAATGGGGAGAGCTCCTACGAGCAGTACTTC. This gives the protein CASSYSNGESSYEQYF.

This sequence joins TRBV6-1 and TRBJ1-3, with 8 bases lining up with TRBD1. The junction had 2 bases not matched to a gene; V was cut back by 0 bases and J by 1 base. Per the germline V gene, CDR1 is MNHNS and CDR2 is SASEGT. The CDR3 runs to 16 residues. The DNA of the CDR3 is TGTGCCAGCAGTGAAGCCGGACAGGGTTCTGGAAACACCATATATTTT. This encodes CASSEAGQGSGNTIYF.

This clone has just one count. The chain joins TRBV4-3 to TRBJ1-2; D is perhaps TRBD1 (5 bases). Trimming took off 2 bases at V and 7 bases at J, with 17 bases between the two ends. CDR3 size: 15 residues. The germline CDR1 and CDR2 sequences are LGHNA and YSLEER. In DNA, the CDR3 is TGCGCCAGCAGCCAATCCGCCCTGCGGGGCGGTGGCTACACCTTC. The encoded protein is CASSQSALRGGGYTF.

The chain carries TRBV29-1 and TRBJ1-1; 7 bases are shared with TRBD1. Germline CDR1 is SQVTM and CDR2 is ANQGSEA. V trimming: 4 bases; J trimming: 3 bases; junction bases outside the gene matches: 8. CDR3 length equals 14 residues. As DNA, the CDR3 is TGCAGCGTTGCTCTGGCAGGGGGGCACACTGAAGCTTTCTTT. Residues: CSVALAGGHTEAFF.